The T cell receptor beta chain described here comes from a study of control samples from healthy donors and cancer patients (dated by TCRdb to the early 2020s). About this clone: What this receptor recognizes is not known. No much larger clone exists at a distance of one base, and base qualities are not known.

The library was prepared using the immunoSEQ multiplex PCR assay. The immuneACCESS repertoire file appears here via TCRdb, limited to in-frame rearrangements. These files lack a portion of the clones; in checked studies, under half of the deficit traces to unresolved V genes, and the cause of the others is not known. The sample includes about 170,000 clones, with around 90% observed a single time. The top ten clones comprise around 13% of the sample. The germline V gene yields SGHRS for CDR1 and YFSETQ for CDR2. The CDR3 has 16 amino acids, counting the end cysteine and phenylalanine. Kept here is only the CDR3 DNA, which spans 48 bases and is read in frame from base 1. At the junction V is shortened by 1 base and J by 4 bases; bases outside the gene matches: 9.

The sequence joins TRBV5-1 to TRBJ1-1; 8 nucleotides in the junction match TRBD1. Specimen: blood. The receptor's source is a man aged 25-40 years in good health. In nucleotides, the sequence is TGCGCCAGCAGCTTGATCCAGGGGGCTCGCGGCACTGAAGCTTTCTTT. Translated, it gives CASSLIQGARGTEAFF.